This TCR beta chain was obtained from a study of blood T cells in healthy people across ages (dated by TCRdb to 2014 to 2015). Broadly, across the study: Template switching captured roughly one uniquely barcoded TCR beta cDNA molecule per two T cells in model experiments. The study measured age-related changes in TCR beta repertoire diversity using deep sequencing normalized with unique cDNA molecular identifiers. Two additional independent replicas of 1 million unique cDNA reads from the same blood draw were analyzed for two donors (one aged 18 to 30 and one aged 80 or older). Donors were grouped into four age groups: young (average approximately 15 years), middle-aged (39), aged (around 60) and long-lived (just over 80). To avoid experimental bias, donors of different ages were distributed randomly across sequencing lanes.

Worth noting for this clonotype: What antigen it recognizes has not been identified. Nothing much larger sits one base from this clone, and base qualities are not available.

The donors were roughly 39 Caucasian individuals from Russia, aged roughly 6 to 100 years, who were systemically healthy. Each donor gave ten milliliters of peripheral blood, collected into EDTA-treated Vacutainer tubes. Ficoll-Paque density-gradient centrifugation was used to isolate PBMCs, with at least 7 million obtained per sample. Total RNA was extracted from PBMCs with Trizol reagent, with at least 6 micrograms obtained per sample. The percentages of naive CD45RAhigh/CD27high T cells were determined by flow cytometry on a PBMC aliquot from every donor. Libraries were built with 5' RACE. Instrument used: Illumina HiSeq 2500. A second PCR of roughly 6 to 11 cycles was performed with a sample-barcoded 5' primer and a J-beta primer mix. A template-switch 5' adaptor carrying 12 random nucleotides introduced a unique molecular identifier onto each TCR beta cDNA molecule. Each sample yielded at least 2.5 million CDR3-containing paired-end reads. The Mint cDNA synthesis kit, primed by a TRBC-specific oligonucleotide, was used to synthesize first-strand cDNA from all RNA. After uracil-DNA glycosylase treatment, a first 18-cycle PCR used universal primers M1SS and BC2_uni_R on all cDNA. The study's own analysis went as follows. Normalization of each sample was performed by random selection of 1 million high-quality reads, each carrying a distinct molecular identifier. Reads sharing molecular identifiers were discarded rather than binned into consensus sequences. CDR3 identification, clonotype clustering and error correction used MiTCR with a Q25 quality threshold and the strictest error-elimination algorithm. A nonparametric unseen species model with Euler transformation was used to estimate a lower bound on total TCR beta diversity. In-frame beta chains were kept once TCRdb had trimmed the public reads at Q25 with fastp and called clones with MiXCR. Here each entry gathers all rows of one CDR3 protein and keeps the most common genes and DNA. TCRdb's processing, not the study's, gives the V and J calls here. This sample has nearly 800,000 distinct CDR3 sequences in its table, and about 61% of those were observed once. The ten biggest clones cover about 26% of the sample.

The paper as a whole reports these results and caveats: Compared with the aged group, the long-lived group had more naive CD4+ T cells, fewer expanded clones and increased TCR diversity, suggesting age selection. Bulk unsorted PBMC profiling prevented conclusive comparison of naive and antigen-experienced compartments. Estimates of total diversity from one million sequenced T cells were regarded as lower bounds and underestimates. Because the CMV infection status of the donors was unknown, age-related changes in expanded clonotypes may potentially have been confounded. Observed TCR beta diversity per million T cells fell roughly linearly with age, and a significant reduction was already apparent by age roughly 40. A strong correlation was found between observed TCR beta diversity and the percentage of naive T cells measured by flow cytometry.

Taken from cysteine to phenylalanine, the CDR3 has 15 residues. Only the CDR3 portion is preserved as DNA: 45 bases, with reading frame beginning at the first base. CDR1 and CDR2, per the germline V gene, are SGHRS and YFSETQ. Compared with germline, V lacks 0 bases and J lacks 11 bases; bases without a gene match: 12. Sequenced material: blood. This receptor was taken from a man aged 40-55 years in good health. The chain employs TRBV5-1 and TRBJ2-5, with 8 bases aligning to TRBD1. Here the CDR3 is given as CASSLAGTGNNEQYF. The bases read TGCGCCAGCAGCTTGGCCGGGACAGGCAACAATGAGCAGTACTTC.